Listed here is a single TCR beta chain. CDR3 size: 17 residues. Germline V CDR1 and CDR2: SGDLS, YYNGEE. V lost 3 bases to trimming and J lost 1 base; unmatched junction nucleotides: 12. TCRdb's table, derived via immunoSEQ multiplex PCR, lists solely in-frame clones and lacks some. The table includes 150,000 or so clones, roughly 88% detected once. The data derive from a study of control samples from healthy donors and cancer patients. This chain uses TRBV9 with TRBJ1-1; 7 bases match TRBD1. Specimen: blood. The receptor was isolated from a man younger than 35 in good health. The DNA of the CDR3 is TGTGCCAGCAGCGCCTTAAAAGACAGGGATAGGAACACTGAAGCTTTCTTT. This sequence encodes CASSALKDRDRNTEAFF.